The 13 T cell receptor beta chains below all came from one sample that was sequenced in a study of neoadjuvant nivolumab and ipilimumab in lung cancer. Sequenced by immunoSEQ multiplex PCR; TCRdb stores in-frame clones only, minus some. The sample comprises tens of thousands of clones, approximately 89% of which are singletons, and roughly 3.3% rests with the top ten. The source material was peripheral blood, sampled before neoadjuvant nivolumab, alone or with ipilimumab. The receptor set was obtained from an adult with non-small cell lung cancer.

This clone has only one observation. The chain recombines TRBV7-2 with TRBJ2-7; D may be TRBD2 (5 bases). Germline V CDR1 and CDR2: SGHTA, FQGNSA. V was cut by 1 base and J by 5 bases, with 12 bases left in between. There are 14 residues in the CDR3. The CDR3 bases are TGTGCCAGCAGCTTAGGGCGTGGAGGAAACGAGCAGTACTTC. Translated: CASSLGRGGNEQYF.

This chain uses TRBV27 with TRBJ2-7; D not certain. CDR3 length: 15 residues. CDR1 is MNHEY, CDR2 SMNVEV, per germline (reference sequence). The V end was cut by 2 bases, the J end by 0 bases, with 11 bases between. In nucleotides, the CDR3 is TGTGCCAGCAGTTTAATTGCGGTTCACTCCTACGAGCAGTACTTC. Protein: CASSLIAVHSYEQYF.

V usage is TRBV6-5 and J usage is TRBJ2-1; 13 bases are a match to TRBD2. The CDR3 sequence is 16 residues long. With V trimmed by 2 bases and J by 8 bases, 6 bases remained unmatched. Germline V gives CDR1 MNHEY, CDR2 SVGAGI. This CDR3 reads CASSYPALAGGDEQFF. CDR3 nucleotides: TGTGCCAGCAGTTACCCCGCACTAGCGGGAGGGGATGAGCAGTTCTTC.

This chain connects TRBV15 to TRBJ1-1; no reliable D call. CDR1 is LNHNV, CDR2 YYDKDF, per germline (reference sequence). The CDR3 totals 13 residues. V gave up 0 bases and J gave up 8 bases, with 10 bases separating them. DNA of the CDR3: TGTGCCACCAGCAGAGATGGAGACCGCGAAGCTTTCTTT. This sequence encodes CATSRDGDREAFF.

V is TRBV7-3 and J is TRBJ2-3; no clear D gene. V was clipped by 1 base and J by 2 bases, with 13 bases between them. Per the germline V gene, CDR1 is SGHTA and CDR2 is FQGTGA. The CDR3 totals 16 residues. The CDR3 reads CASSLKVGTVTDTQYF. Written as DNA, the CDR3 is TGTGCCAGCAGCTTAAAGGTGGGAACGGTCACAGATACGCAGTATTTT.

The rearrangement uses TRBV2 and TRBJ2-3; 7 bases are a match to TRBD2. Unmatched junction bases numbered 9, after V lost 9 bases and J lost 0 bases. Looked up from germline, CDR1 is SNHLY and CDR2 is FYNNEI. This CDR3 is 15 amino acids long. The CDR3 here is CARGASGKSTDTQYF. In DNA, the CDR3 is TGTGCCAGAGGGGCCAGCGGGAAGAGCACAGATACGCAGTATTTT.

In this sample, this clone turned up once. V is TRBV5-6 and J is TRBJ1-4; 7 bases line up with TRBD1. CDR3 length equals 16 residues. The trim removed 3 bases at V and 7 bases at J, leaving 12 bases unmatched. Germline V gene lookup returns CDR1 SGHDT and CDR2 YYEEEE. DNA of the CDR3: TGTGCCAGCAGCTCGTCCCGGGACAGTTATGGTGAAAAACTGTTTTTT. Its translation is CASSSSRDSYGEKLFF.

Only one count was recorded for this clone. V and J are TRBV30 and TRBJ2-1; TRBD1 or TRBD2 may be the D gene (5 bases each). Germline CDR1 and CDR2: GTSNPN and SVGIG (reference sequence). V was cut by 0 bases and J by 6 bases, with 15 bases left in between. This CDR3 region has 15 residues. CDR3 DNA: TGTGCCTGGAGTGTAGGGTGGGACCCATTCAATGAGCAGTTCTTC. Encoded protein: CAWSVGWDPFNEQFF.

The chain carries TRBV5-4 and TRBJ1-2, with a weak D call TRBD1 (6 bases). Trimming took off 0 bases at V and 4 bases at J, with 13 bases between the two ends. The CDR3 loop spans 15 amino acids. Germline assignment: CDR1 SGHNT and CDR2 YYREEE (reference sequence). The CDR3 loop reads CASSLERRGGYGYTF. The CDR3 DNA sequence: TGTGCCAGCAGCTTGGAACGGAGGGGGGGCTATGGCTACACCTTC.

V is TRBV5-5 and J is TRBJ1-5; D gene unclear. The CDR3 contains 12 residues. V lost 4 bases and J 3 bases, leaving 5 bases between the germline ends. The germline CDR1 and CDR2 sequences are SGHKS and YYEKEE (reference sequence). The CDR3 reads CASSPINQPQHF. Here the CDR3 DNA reads TGTGCCAGCAGCCCCATCAATCAGCCCCAGCATTTT.

This chain uses TRBV7-2 with TRBJ2-1; 11 bases match TRBD2. CDR1 and CDR2 from the germline V gene are SGHTA and FQGNSA. V trimming: 1 base; J trimming: 9 bases; junction bases outside the gene matches: 5. The CDR3 spans 15 residues. The chain's CDR3 is CASSLDTSGRGEQFF. For the CDR3, the DNA is TGTGCCAGCAGCTTAGATACTAGCGGGAGAGGTGAGCAGTTCTTC. The entire variable domain, with the rest obtained from reference TRBV7-2 and TRBJ2-1, is as follows: GAGVSQSPSNKVTEKGKDVELRCDPISGHTALYWYRQSLGQGLEFLIYFQGNSAPDKSGLPSDRFSAERTGGSVSTLTIQRTQQEDSAVYLCASSLDTSGRGEQFFGPGTRLTVL.

V gene TRBV29-1 combines with J gene TRBJ2-1; D remains unclear. Germline V CDR1 and CDR2: SQVTM, ANQGSEA. There are 12 residues in the CDR3. The germline V and J ends were trimmed by 7 bases and 2 bases, with 9 bases remaining between them. In nucleotides, the CDR3 is TGCAGCGGATCACTTACCTACAATGAGCAGTTCTTC. This sequence encodes CSGSLTYNEQFF.

The chain joins TRBV9 to TRBJ2-7; 10 bases match TRBD2. Germline V gives CDR1 SGDLS, CDR2 YYNGEE. This CDR3 spans 17 amino acids. V lost 0 bases and J lost 7; bases outside the gene matches: 13. The CDR3 DNA reads as TGTGCCAGCAGCGTAGCTGGAGCGGGAGGGAACTTGGGTGAGCAGTACTTC. Its protein product is CASSVAGAGGNLGEQYF.